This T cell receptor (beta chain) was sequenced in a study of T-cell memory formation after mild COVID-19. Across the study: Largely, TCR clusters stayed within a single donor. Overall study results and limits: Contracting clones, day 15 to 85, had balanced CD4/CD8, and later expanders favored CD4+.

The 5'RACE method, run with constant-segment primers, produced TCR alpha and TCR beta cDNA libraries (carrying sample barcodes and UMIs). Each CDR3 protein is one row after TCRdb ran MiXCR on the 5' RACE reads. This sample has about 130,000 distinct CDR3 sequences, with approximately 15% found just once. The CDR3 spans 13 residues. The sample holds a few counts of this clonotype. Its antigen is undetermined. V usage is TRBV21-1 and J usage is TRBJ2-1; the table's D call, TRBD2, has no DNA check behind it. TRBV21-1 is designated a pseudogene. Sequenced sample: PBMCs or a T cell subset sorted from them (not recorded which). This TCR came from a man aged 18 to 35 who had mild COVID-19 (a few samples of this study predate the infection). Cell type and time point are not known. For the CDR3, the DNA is TGTGCCAGCAGCAGGGTAATAGCGGTTGAGCAGTTCTTC. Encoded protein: CASSRVIAVEQFF.